The table lists the clone carrying this T cell receptor beta chain with a few counts. Its matching antigen is unknown. The germline V gene has CDR1 MDHEN and CDR2 SYDVKM. V was clipped by 3 bases and J by 5 bases, with 12 bases between them. This CDR3 comprises 14 residues. It was 5'RACE with constant-segment primers that produced the TCR alpha and TCR beta cDNA libraries, which carried sample barcodes and UMIs. A single record per CDR3 protein comes from TCRdb applying MiXCR to the 5' RACE reads. Counted here are 450,000 to 650,000 distinct CDR3 sequences, about 20% occurring once; the ten biggest clones make up around 12%. This sample stems from a study of T-cell memory formation after mild COVID-19. Study in general: TCR clusters were mostly donor specific. Study-level points and caveats: Cross-reactive memory seemingly joined, as some responding clones were found in pre-infection memory. Contracting CD4+ clones lay largely in CM and EM, with CD8+ ones residing in EMRA.

The sample comprised PBMCs or a T cell subset sorted from them (not recorded which). V usage is TRBV28 and J usage is TRBJ2-3; D gene uncertain. This TCR was sampled from an adult woman who had mild COVID-19 (a few samples of this study predate the infection). Cell type and time point are not known. The CDR3 coding sequence is TGTGCCAGCAGTTTTGGATTTGGCGGAGATACGCAGTATTTT. Amino acids: CASSFGFGGDTQYF.